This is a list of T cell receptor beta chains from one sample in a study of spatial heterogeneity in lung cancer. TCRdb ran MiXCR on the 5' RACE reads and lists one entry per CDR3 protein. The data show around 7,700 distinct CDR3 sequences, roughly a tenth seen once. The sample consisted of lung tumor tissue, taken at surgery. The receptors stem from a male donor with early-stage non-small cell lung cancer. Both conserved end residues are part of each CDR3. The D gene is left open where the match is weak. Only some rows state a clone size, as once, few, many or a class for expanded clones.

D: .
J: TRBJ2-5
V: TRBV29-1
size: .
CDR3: CSPQDDKETQYF
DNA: TGCAGCCCCCAGGACGATAAAGAGACCCAGTACTTC

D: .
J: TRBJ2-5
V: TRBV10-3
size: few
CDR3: CAIRTEKQETQYF
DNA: TGTGCCATCAGGACAGAAAAACAAGAGACCCAGTACTTC

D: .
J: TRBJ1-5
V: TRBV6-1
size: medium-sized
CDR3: CASSAGTPDQPQHF
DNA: TGTGCCAGCAGTGCGGGGACTCCAGATCAGCCCCAGCATTTT

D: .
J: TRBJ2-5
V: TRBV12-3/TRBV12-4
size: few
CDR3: CASSPLDSLETQYF
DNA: TGTGCCAGCAGTCCCCTGGACAGTCTAGAGACCCAGTACTTC

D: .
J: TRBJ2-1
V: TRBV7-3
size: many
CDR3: CASSLNLVGANEQFF
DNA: TGTGCCAGCAGCTTAAATCTAGTGGGGGCTAATGAGCAGTTCTTC

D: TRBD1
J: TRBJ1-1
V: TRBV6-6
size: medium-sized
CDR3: CASLRGGLTEAFF
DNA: TGTGCCAGCTTAAGAGGGGGCTTGACTGAAGCTTTCTTT

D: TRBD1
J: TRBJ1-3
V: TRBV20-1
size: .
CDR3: CSAKKTGGDTIYF
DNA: TGCAGTGCAAAAAAAACAGGGGGCGACACCATATATTTT

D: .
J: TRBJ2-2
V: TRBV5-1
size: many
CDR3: CASSTLRGELFF
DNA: TGCGCCAGCAGCACACTTAGAGGGGAGCTGTTTTTT

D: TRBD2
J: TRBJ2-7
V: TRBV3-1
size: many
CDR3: CASSRSSGRASEQYF
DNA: TGTGCCAGCAGCCGCTCTAGCGGGAGGGCCTCCGAGCAGTACTTC

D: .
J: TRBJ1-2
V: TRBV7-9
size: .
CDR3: CASSLAEAGGNYGYTF
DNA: TGTGCCAGCAGCTTAGCGGAGGCGGGCGGGAACTATGGCTACACCTTC

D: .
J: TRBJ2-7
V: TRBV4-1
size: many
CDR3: CASSPADRLGYEQYF
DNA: TGCGCCAGCAGCCCAGCCGACAGACTAGGCTACGAGCAGTACTTC

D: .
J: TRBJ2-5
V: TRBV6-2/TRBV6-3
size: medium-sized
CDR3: CASSYSPGTPVVETQYF
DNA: TGTGCCAGCAGTTACTCGCCCGGGACACCGGTGGTGGAGACCCAGTACTTC

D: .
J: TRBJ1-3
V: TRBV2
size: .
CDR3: CARSTGNSGNTIYF
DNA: TGTGCCAGAAGTACAGGGAACTCTGGAAACACCATATATTTT

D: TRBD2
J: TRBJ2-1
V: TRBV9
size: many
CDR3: CASSAWTSGVNNEQFF
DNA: TGTGCCAGCAGCGCATGGACTAGCGGGGTCAATAATGAGCAGTTCTTC

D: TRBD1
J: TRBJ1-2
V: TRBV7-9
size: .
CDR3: CASSQGQNDNYGYTF
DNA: TGTGCCAGCAGCCAGGGACAGAACGATAACTATGGCTACACCTTC

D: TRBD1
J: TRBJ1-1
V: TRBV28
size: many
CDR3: CASSLGQMNTEAFF
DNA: TGTGCCAGCAGTTTGGGACAGATGAACACTGAAGCTTTCTTT

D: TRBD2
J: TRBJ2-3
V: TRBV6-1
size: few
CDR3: CASSAPGLGGDTQYF
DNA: TGTGCCAGCAGCGCCCCGGGACTAGGGGGGGATACGCAGTATTTT

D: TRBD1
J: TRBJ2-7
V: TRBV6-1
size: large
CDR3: CASGDRGPSEQYF
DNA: TGTGCCAGCGGGGACAGAGGTCCCAGCGAGCAGTACTTC

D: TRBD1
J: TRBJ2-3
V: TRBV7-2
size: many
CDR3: CASSLLPGGVADTQYF
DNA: TGTGCCAGCAGCTTACTACCAGGGGGCGTAGCAGATACGCAGTATTTT

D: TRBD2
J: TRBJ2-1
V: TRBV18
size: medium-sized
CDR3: CASSPPTSGGLNEQFF
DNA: TGTGCCAGCTCACCACCCACTAGCGGGGGTCTCAATGAGCAGTTCTTC

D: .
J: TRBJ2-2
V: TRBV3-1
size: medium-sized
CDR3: CASSLRKAGRGTGELFF
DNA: TGTGCCAGCAGCTTACGAAAGGCGGGACGGGGCACCGGGGAGCTGTTTTTT

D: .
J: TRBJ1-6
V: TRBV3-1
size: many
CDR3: CASSQDERNGSPLHF
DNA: TGTGCCAGCAGCCAAGATGAACGGAACGGTTCACCCCTCCACTTT

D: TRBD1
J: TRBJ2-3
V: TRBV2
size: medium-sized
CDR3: CASRTGTVGSDTQYF
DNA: TGTGCCAGCAGAACCGGGACAGTGGGGTCAGATACGCAGTATTTT

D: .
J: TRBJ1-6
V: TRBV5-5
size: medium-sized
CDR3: CASSDDSGNSPLHF
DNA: TGTGCCAGCAGCGATGACAGCGGGAATTCACCCCTCCACTTT

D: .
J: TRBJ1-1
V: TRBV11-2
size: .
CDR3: CASSFYRANTEAFF
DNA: TGTGCCAGCAGCTTTTATCGGGCGAACACTGAAGCTTTCTTT

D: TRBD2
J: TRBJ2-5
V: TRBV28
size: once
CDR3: CASSPGLAGPNVETQYF
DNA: TGTGCCAGCAGTCCGGGACTAGCGGGGCCCAATGTAGAGACCCAGTACTTC

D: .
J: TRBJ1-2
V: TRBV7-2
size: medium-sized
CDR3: CASSLAPGIGGYGYTF
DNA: TGTGCCAGCAGCTTAGCGCCAGGGATTGGAGGCTATGGCTACACCTTC

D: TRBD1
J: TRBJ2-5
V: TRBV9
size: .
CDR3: CASSVGTAQETQYF
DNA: TGTGCCAGCAGCGTTGGGACAGCTCAAGAGACCCAGTACTTC

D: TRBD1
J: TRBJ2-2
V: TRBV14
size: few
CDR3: CASSRRQGGGGELFF
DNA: TGTGCCAGCAGCCGCCGACAGGGTGGTGGCGGGGAGCTGTTTTTT

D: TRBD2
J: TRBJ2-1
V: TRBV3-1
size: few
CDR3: CASSQVPSGRGNEQFF
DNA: TGTGCCAGCAGCCAAGTCCCCAGCGGGAGGGGCAATGAGCAGTTCTTC

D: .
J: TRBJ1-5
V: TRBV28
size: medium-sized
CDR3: CASSLLQIHQPQHF
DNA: TGTGCCAGCAGTTTGTTACAGATTCATCAGCCCCAGCATTTT

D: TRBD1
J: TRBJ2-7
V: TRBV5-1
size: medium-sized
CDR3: CASSLSPGQGDYEQYF
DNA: TGCGCCAGCAGCTTATCCCCGGGACAGGGGGATTACGAGCAGTACTTC

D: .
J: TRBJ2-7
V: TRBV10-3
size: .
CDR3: CAISGTGSSYEQYF
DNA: TGTGCCATCAGTGGGACGGGAAGCTCCTACGAGCAGTACTTC

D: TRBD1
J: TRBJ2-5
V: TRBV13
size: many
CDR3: CASSERQGSQYF
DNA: TGTGCCAGCAGCGAACGACAGGGGAGCCAGTACTTC

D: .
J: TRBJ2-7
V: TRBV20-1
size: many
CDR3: CSARRVSSYEQYF
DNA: TGCAGTGCTAGAAGGGTCAGCTCCTACGAGCAGTACTTC

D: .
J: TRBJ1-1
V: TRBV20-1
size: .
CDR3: CSAGGRLDAFF
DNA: TGCAGTGCGGGGGGACGGTTGGACGCTTTCTTT

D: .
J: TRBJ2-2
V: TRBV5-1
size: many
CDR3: CASSQWDTGELFF
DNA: TGCGCCAGCAGCCAGTGGGACACCGGGGAGCTGTTTTTT

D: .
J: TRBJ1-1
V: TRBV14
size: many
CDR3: CASSQDANLNTEAFF
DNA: TGTGCCAGCAGCCAAGACGCCAACCTGAACACTGAAGCTTTCTTT

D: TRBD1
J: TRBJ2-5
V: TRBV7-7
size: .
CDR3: CASSAGTGSRETQYF
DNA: TGTGCTAGCAGCGCCGGGACAGGGAGTCGAGAGACCCAGTACTTC

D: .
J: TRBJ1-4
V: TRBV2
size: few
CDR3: CASSESGHTNEKLFF
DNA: TGTGCCAGCAGTGAGAGTGGACACACTAATGAAAAACTGTTTTTT

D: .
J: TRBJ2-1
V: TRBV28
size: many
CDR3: CASSSLNYNEQFF
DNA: TGTGCCAGCAGTTCCCTGAACTACAATGAGCAGTTCTTC

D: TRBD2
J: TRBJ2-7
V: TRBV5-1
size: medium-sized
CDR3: CASSLDVGRGDEQYF
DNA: TGCGCCAGCAGCTTGGATGTGGGTCGGGGGGACGAGCAGTACTTC

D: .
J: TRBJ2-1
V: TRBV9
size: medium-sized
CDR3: CASSVGRERRNEQFF
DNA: TGTGCCAGCAGCGTAGGCCGGGAGAGGAGGAATGAGCAGTTCTTC

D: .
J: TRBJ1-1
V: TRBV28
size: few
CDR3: CASNTGGQINTEAFF
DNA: TGTGCCAGCAACACCGGGGGGCAGATTAACACTGAAGCTTTCTTT

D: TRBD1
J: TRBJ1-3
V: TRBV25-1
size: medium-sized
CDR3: CASSDTGGSGNTIYF
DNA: TGTGCCAGCAGTGACACAGGGGGCTCTGGAAACACCATATATTTT

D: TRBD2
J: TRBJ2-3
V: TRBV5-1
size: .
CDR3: CASSKREGDTQYF
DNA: TGCGCCAGCAGTAAGCGGGAGGGAGATACGCAGTATTTT

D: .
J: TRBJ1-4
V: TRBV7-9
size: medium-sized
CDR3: CASSPAGSRKLFF
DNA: TGTGCCAGCAGCCCTGCCGGCAGTAGGAAACTGTTTTTT

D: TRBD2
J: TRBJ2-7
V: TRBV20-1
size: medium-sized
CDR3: CSPRSGAGGDYEQYF
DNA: TGCAGCCCCAGGTCGGGGGCGGGAGGTGACTACGAGCAGTACTTC

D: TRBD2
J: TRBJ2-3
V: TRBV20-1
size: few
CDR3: CSARGLAGDYTDTQYF
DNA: TGCAGTGCTAGAGGGCTAGCGGGGGACTACACAGATACGCAGTATTTT

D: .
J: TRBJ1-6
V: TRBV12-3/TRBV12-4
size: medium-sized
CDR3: CASSLIGESPLHF
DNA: TGTGCCAGCAGCCTAATCGGGGAGTCACCCCTCCACTTT

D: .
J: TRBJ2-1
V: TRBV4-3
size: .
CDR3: CASSQGASSYNEQFF
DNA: TGCGCCAGCAGCCAAGGGGCCAGCTCCTACAATGAGCAGTTCTTC

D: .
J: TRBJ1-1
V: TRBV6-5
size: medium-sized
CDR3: CASSRTSKNTEAFF
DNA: TGTGCCAGCTCCCGGACTTCCAAGAACACTGAAGCTTTCTTT

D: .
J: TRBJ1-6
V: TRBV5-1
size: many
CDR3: CASSLAAGLNSPLHF
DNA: TGCGCCAGCAGCTTGGCGGCAGGGCTTAACTCACCCCTCCACTTT

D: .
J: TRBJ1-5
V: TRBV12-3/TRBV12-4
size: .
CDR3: CASSLVRDQPQHF
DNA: TGTGCCAGCAGTTTAGTAAGGGATCAGCCCCAGCATTTT